These 23 T cell receptor beta chains came from one sample sequenced in a study of graft-versus-host responses after intestinal transplantation. Their cognate antigens are unknown. The protocol was immunoSEQ multiplex PCR, while the TCRdb copy is restricted to in-frame clones and leaves out a portion. The sample yields tens of thousands of clones, roughly 90% seen once. The specimen was unstimulated CD8+ T cells sorted from spleen or lymph node cells, collected before intestinal transplant. These TCRs come from a human donor who received an intestinal transplant.

The chain links TRBV5-4 to TRBJ2-7; weak D call: TRBD2 (6 bases). The CDR3 spans 13 residues. V was trimmed by 4 bases and J by 2 bases, leaving 10 bases between them. CDR1 SGHNT and CDR2 YYREEE come from the germline V gene (reference sequence). The CDR3 DNA reads TGTGCCAGCAGCGGGGGACTGACCTACGAGCAGTACTTC. This translates into CASSGGLTYEQYF. The full variable domain, in which reference TRBV5-4 and TRBJ2-7 provide the parts outside the CDR3, is ETGVTQSPTHLIKTRGQQVTLRCSSQSGHNTVSWYQQALGQGPQFIFQYYREEENGRGNFPPRFSGLQFPNYSSELNVNALELDDSALYLCASSGGLTYEQYFGPGTRLTVT.

This chain links TRBV5-1 with TRBJ2-7; D perhaps matches TRBD1 (5 bases). In germline, CDR1 is SGHRS, CDR2 YFSETQ. This CDR3 is built from 14 residues. V dropped 6 bases and J dropped 5 bases, with 18 bases sitting between them. CDR3 bases: TGCGCCAGCACCCCCTATCAGGGTGGCCACGAGCAGTACTTC. Its translation: CASTPYQGGHEQYF.

The CDR3 spells CATSRRQGLDEQYF. For the CDR3, the DNA is TGTGCCACCAGCAGACGACAGGGACTTGACGAGCAGTACTTC. The V gene is TRBV15, the J gene TRBJ2-7; D is possibly TRBD1 (7 bases). Germline V gene sequence: CDR1 LNHNV, CDR2 YYDKDF (reference sequence). The CDR3 has 14 residues. V was clipped by 2 bases and J by 5 bases, with 13 bases between them.

The V gene is TRBV5-4, the J gene TRBJ2-7, with 7 bases matching TRBD1. Unmatched junction bases numbered 13, after V lost 0 bases and J lost 1 base. Looked up from germline, CDR1 is SGHNT and CDR2 is YYREEE (reference sequence). There are 18 residues in the CDR3. The CDR3, as DNA: TGTGCCAGCAGCTTGGGACCTCTATGGGACAGCATTTCCTACGAGCAGTACTTC. Translation gives CASSLGPLWDSISYEQYF.

V gene TRBV4-3 combines with J gene TRBJ2-1, with a possible D match to TRBD2 (6 bases). Looked up from germline, CDR1 is LGHNA and CDR2 is YSLEER. V dropped 0 bases and J dropped 4 bases, with 10 bases sitting between them. This CDR3 has 15 amino acids. CDR3 loop: CASSQDRSGYNEQFF. As DNA, the CDR3 is TGCGCCAGCAGCCAAGATCGTAGCGGATACAATGAGCAGTTCTTC.

The rearrangement links TRBV18 to TRBJ2-3; 14 bases align to TRBD2. CDR3 length equals 17 residues. J was trimmed by 5 bases and V by 4 bases; bases with no gene match: 8. The germline gives CDR1 KGHSH, CDR2 LQKENI. CDR3 protein: CASSQETSGGAGDTQYF. In DNA form, the CDR3 reads TGTGCCAGCTCACAAGAGACTAGCGGGGGGGCTGGAGATACGCAGTATTTT.

This chain connects TRBV7-9 to TRBJ2-7; 7 bases agree with TRBD2. Germline V gives CDR1 SEHNR, CDR2 FQNEAQ (reference sequence). This CDR3 is 14 amino acids long. V dropped 3 bases and J dropped 2; count of bases not matched to a gene: 4. The CDR3 bases are TGTGCCAGCAGCTTTTCGGGGGGACCCTACGAGCAGTACTTC. Translating gives CASSFSGGPYEQYF.

The chain is built from TRBV19 and TRBJ2-4, with D possibly being TRBD2 (7 bases). Trimming stripped 1 base from V and 0 bases from J, with 22 bases between. This CDR3 has 20 amino acids. Germline assignment: CDR1 LNHDA and CDR2 SQIVND (reference sequence). CDR3 residues: CASSIGGGGSTFLAKNIQYF. The CDR3 region has the DNA TGTGCCAGTAGTATAGGCGGCGGGGGCTCAACCTTCCTAGCCAAAAACATTCAGTACTTC.

This chain connects TRBV5-5 to TRBJ2-7; TRBD1 is a possible D gene (5 bases). The CDR3 sequence is 14 residues long. Germline CDR1 SGHKS, CDR2 YYEKEE (reference sequence). Trimming took 4 bases from V and 2 from J, leaving 13 bases between them. The CDR3 region has the DNA TGTGCCAGCAGCCCCCGAGCAGGGCCCTACGAGCAGTACTTC. Its translation: CASSPRAGPYEQYF.

This chain connects TRBV18 to TRBJ1-1, with no clear D. The CDR3 spans 13 residues. The germline gives CDR1 KGHSH, CDR2 LQKENI. V lost 3 bases and J 3 bases, leaving 8 bases between the germline ends. The CDR3 sequence is CASSPSGDTEAFF. In DNA, the CDR3 is TGTGCCAGCTCACCTAGCGGGGACACTGAAGCTTTCTTT.

The V gene is TRBV9, the J gene TRBJ1-1, with 9 bases matching TRBD1. V shed 3 bases and J 1 base; nucleotides not matched to a gene: 4. The CDR3 is 15 amino acids. From germline, CDR1 is SGDLS and CDR2 YYNGEE. The CDR3, as DNA: TGTGCCAGCAGCGCCAGACAGGGGGGGAACACTGAAGCTTTCTTT. Translated: CASSARQGGNTEAFF.

V usage is TRBV28 and J usage is TRBJ2-5; 8 bases are a match to TRBD1. Trimming removed 10 bases from V and 6 bases from J; junction bases left unmatched: 16. The CDR3 runs to 15 residues. The V gene's germline CDR1 is MDHEN and CDR2 SYDVKM. CDR3 sequence (DNA): TGTGCCACTTCGCCCCCACGGACAGGGAGAAAGACCCAGTACTTC. Its protein product is CATSPPRTGRKTQYF.

The chain recombines TRBV27 with TRBJ1-1; D is ambiguous. CDR3 length: 13 residues. V was shortened by 6 bases and J by 0 bases, with 8 bases between the two germline ends. The germline V gene encodes CDR1 MNHEY and CDR2 SMNVEV (reference sequence). The CDR3 is CASSSGLNTEAFF. CDR3 nucleotides: TGTGCCAGCAGCAGCGGACTGAACACTGAAGCTTTCTTT.

The table lists this clone with a count of one. The genes are TRBV19 and TRBJ1-4; no clear D. Per germline, CDR1 LNHDA and CDR2 SQIVND (reference sequence). V was clipped by 3 bases and J by 6 bases, with 14 bases between them. The CDR3 runs to 15 residues. The CDR3 loop reads CASSIAGNSHEKLFF. CDR3 DNA sequence: TGTGCCAGTAGTATCGCAGGAAACTCTCATGAAAAACTGTTTTTT. Filled out from reference TRBV19 and TRBJ1-4, the complete variable domain reads DGGITQSPKYLFRKEGQNVTLSCEQNLNHDAMYWYRQDPGQGLRLIYYSQIVNDFQKGDIAEGYSVSREKKESFPLTVTSAQKNPTAFYLCASSIAGNSHEKLFFGSGTQLSVL.

The chain employs TRBV2 and TRBJ2-7; 9 bases agree with TRBD2. There are 13 residues in the CDR3. V lost 7 bases to trimming and J lost 7 bases; unmatched junction nucleotides: 8. Germline V gene data show CDR1 as SNHLY and CDR2 as FYNNEI. CDR3 bases: TGTGCCAGCATGGCGGGGGGGCCGAGGGAGCAGTACTTC. This translates into CASMAGGPREQYF.

V is TRBV30 and J is TRBJ2-2; a weak D match, TRBD2 (6 bases). The CDR3 has 19 residues. V was clipped by 1 base and J by 0 bases, with 21 bases between them. Per germline, CDR1 GTSNPN and CDR2 SVGIG (reference sequence). The CDR3 protein is CAWSAGQTSLHANTGELFF. The CDR3 coding sequence is TGTGCCTGGAGTGCCGGCCAGACTAGTCTACACGCGAACACCGGGGAGCTGTTTTTT.

The V gene is TRBV27, the J gene TRBJ2-7; maybe TRBD2 (6 bases). The CDR3 is 15 residues long. V lost 2 bases and J 3 bases, leaving 14 bases between the germline ends. From germline, CDR1 is MNHEY and CDR2 SMNVEV (reference sequence). This CDR3 is CASSLQGLENYEQYF. The CDR3 nucleotides are TGTGCCAGCAGTTTACAGGGACTCGAAAACTACGAGCAGTACTTC.

The chain couples TRBV7-9 to TRBJ2-5; no definite D call. CDR3 size: 15 residues. Germline CDR1 and CDR2: SEHNR and FQNEAQ (reference sequence). Trimming stripped 6 bases from V and 2 bases from J, with 16 bases between. In nucleotides, the CDR3 is TGTGCCAGCAGTTTCAGCGATTTCCGACAAGAGACCCAGTACTTC. Protein product: CASSFSDFRQETQYF.

The V and J genes are TRBV19 and TRBJ1-3; TRBD1 matches 7 bases. Germline V lookup: CDR1 LNHDA, CDR2 SQIVND (reference sequence). CDR3 size: 14 residues. The V and J ends lost 5 bases and 1 base, in that order; junction bases with no gene match: 2. The CDR3 DNA reads TGTGCCAGTAGTTGGGACAGTTCTGGAAACACCATATATTTT. Protein sequence: CASSWDSSGNTIYF. The full variable domain, completed using reference TRBV19 and TRBJ1-3, is DGGITQSPKYLFRKEGQNVTLSCEQNLNHDAMYWYRQDPGQGLRLIYYSQIVNDFQKGDIAEGYSVSREKKESFPLTVTSAQKNPTAFYLCASSWDSSGNTIYFGEGSWLTVV.

The chain has TRBV6-6 and TRBJ1-2; the D is unclear. There are 14 residues in the CDR3. CDR1 is MNHNY and CDR2 is SVGAGI in the germline V gene (reference sequence). The ends were cut back, 0 bases at V and 2 bases at J, with 7 bases in the middle. Written as DNA, the CDR3 is TGTGCCAGCAGTTACTCGGCATCGAACTATGGCTACACCTTC. Its translation: CASSYSASNYGYTF.

The sample holds one count of this clone. The chain has TRBV4-3 and TRBJ1-1; the match to TRBD1 covers 7 bases. Losses at the gene ends were 3 bases for V and 7 bases for J; bases not matched to a gene: 8. This CDR3 spans 14 amino acids. In germline, CDR1 is LGHNA, CDR2 YSLEER. The CDR3 sequence: CASSQTQGEIEAFF. The CDR3 region has the DNA TGCGCCAGCAGCCAGACTCAGGGGGAGATTGAAGCTTTCTTT.

The chain links TRBV27 to TRBJ2-5; D perhaps matches TRBD1 (5 bases). Looked up from germline, CDR1 is MNHEY and CDR2 is SMNVEV (reference sequence). The CDR3 length is 14 residues. V was cut by 3 bases and J by 7 bases, with 15 bases left in between. CDR3 sequence: CASSLGPRVGTQYF. The DNA of the CDR3 is TGTGCCAGCAGTTTGGGGCCAAGAGTAGGGACCCAGTACTTC.

The rearrangement links TRBV27 to TRBJ2-7; tentatively, D is TRBD2 (6 bases). This CDR3 is 14 amino acids long. In germline, CDR1 is MNHEY, CDR2 SMNVEV (reference sequence). Trimming left V 2 bases short and J 2 bases short, with 10 bases between. CDR3 bases: TGTGCCAGCAGTTTACTCGGGGGAGCCTACGAGCAGTACTTC. Amino acid sequence: CASSLLGGAYEQYF.